The clone carrying this TCR beta chain came up a few times. Its target is unknown. Trimming took off 8 bases at V and 4 bases at J, with 17 bases between the two ends. This CDR3 comprises 13 residues. Germline V CDR1 and CDR2: GTSNPN, SVGIG (reference sequence). These data belong to a study of blood T cells in healthy people across ages. Study-level points and caveats: Total diversity from one million sequenced T cells was likely underestimated. The long-lived group displayed more naive CD4+ cells, plus higher diversity, than the aged donors did.

It was with a sample-barcoded 5' primer and a J-beta primer mix that a second PCR of about 7 to 12 cycles was run. TCRdb fed the 5' RACE reads into MiXCR, producing one record per CDR3 protein. Here the sample spans about 640,000 distinct CDR3 sequences, around 43% being singletons. The TCR was taken from an elderly man in good health. The sequenced sample consisted of blood. The V gene is TRBV30, the J gene TRBJ1-2; D is unclear. The CDR3 nucleotides are TGTGCCAGTTTGATGAAAGGGCGCTATGGCTACACCTTC. Translated, it gives CASLMKGRYGYTF.